Sequencing of this TCR beta chain was carried out in a study of blood T cell repertoires in COVID-19. The wider study: Samples of COVID-19 (acute and convalescent) were obtained from the United States, Italy and Spain. In each case, the material was cDNA or gDNA derived from T cells, B-cell-depleted T cells, or PBMCs.

Germline V lookup: CDR1 LNHNV, CDR2 YYDKDF (reference sequence). J lost 5 bases, V lost 3 bases, and 7 bases had no gene match. This CDR3 is 16 amino acids long. Authors' processing steps: Quantification of nucleated cells was approximated via reference gene primer amplification. The data were produced by immunoSEQ multiplex PCR, yet TCRdb's version contains in-frame clones alone and is incomplete. D and trimming were read from the DNA, whereas the V and J calls and clone size are those reported in that table. The profile shows approximately 140,000 clones, roughly 79% of them singletons. Sequenced: peripheral blood. This sequence originates from a human donor with acute or convalescent COVID-19. The donor label of this sample is uncertain. The V and J genes are TRBV15 and TRBJ2-1, with TRBD1 identical over 10 bases. This CDR3 reads CATSRAQGTGDNEQFF. The CDR3 nucleotides read TGTGCCACCAGCAGGGCCCAAGGGACAGGGGACAATGAGCAGTTCTTC. Using reference TRBV15 and TRBJ2-1 for the parts outside the CDR3, the full variable domain is DAMVIQNPRYQVTQFGKPVTLSCSQTLNHNVMYWYQQKSSQAPKLLFHYYDKDFNNEADTPDNFQSRRPNTSFCFLDIRSPGLGDTAMYLCATSRAQGTGDNEQFFGPGTRLTVL.